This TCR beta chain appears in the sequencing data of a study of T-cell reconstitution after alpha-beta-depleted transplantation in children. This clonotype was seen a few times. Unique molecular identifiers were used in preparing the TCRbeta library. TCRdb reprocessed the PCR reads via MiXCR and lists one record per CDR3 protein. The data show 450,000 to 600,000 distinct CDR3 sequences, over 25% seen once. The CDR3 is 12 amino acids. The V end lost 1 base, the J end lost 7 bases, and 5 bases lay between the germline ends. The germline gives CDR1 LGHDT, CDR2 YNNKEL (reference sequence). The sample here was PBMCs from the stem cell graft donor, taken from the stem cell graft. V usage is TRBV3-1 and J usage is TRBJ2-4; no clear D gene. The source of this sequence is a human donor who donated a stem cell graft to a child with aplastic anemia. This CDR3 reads CASSQVGNIQYF. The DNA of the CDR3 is TGTGCCAGCAGCCAAGTGGGGAACATTCAGTACTTC.